This note documents a single T cell receptor beta chain sequence. The target antigen is unknown. This sample is drawn from a study of cytomegalovirus exposure and HLA in healthy donors. Study results and caveats: In a later analysis, common viral pathogens appeared linked to several of the most significant clusters.

Healthy bone marrow donors formed the donor group. Primers: 60 Vbeta forward and 13 Jbeta reverse. The assay was immunoSEQ multiplex PCR, and TCRdb's table has in-frame clones only and misses some. The listing records 35,000 to 50,000 clones. The receptor was derived from a woman aged 30 to 39 in good health and CMV-seropositive. The specimen sequenced was PBMCs.

CDR3 coding DNA: TGCGCCAGCAGCCCCCCGGGGGTATACGTACCGCGCCTCACTGAAGCTTTCTTT. Translating it yields CASSPPGVYVPRLTEAFF. The V and J genes are TRBV4-1 and TRBJ1-1; D is possibly TRBD1 (5 bases). Looked up from germline, CDR1 is MGHRA and CDR2 is YSYEKL. The ends were cut back, 4 bases at V and 4 bases at J, with 25 bases in the middle. The CDR3 runs 18 residues.